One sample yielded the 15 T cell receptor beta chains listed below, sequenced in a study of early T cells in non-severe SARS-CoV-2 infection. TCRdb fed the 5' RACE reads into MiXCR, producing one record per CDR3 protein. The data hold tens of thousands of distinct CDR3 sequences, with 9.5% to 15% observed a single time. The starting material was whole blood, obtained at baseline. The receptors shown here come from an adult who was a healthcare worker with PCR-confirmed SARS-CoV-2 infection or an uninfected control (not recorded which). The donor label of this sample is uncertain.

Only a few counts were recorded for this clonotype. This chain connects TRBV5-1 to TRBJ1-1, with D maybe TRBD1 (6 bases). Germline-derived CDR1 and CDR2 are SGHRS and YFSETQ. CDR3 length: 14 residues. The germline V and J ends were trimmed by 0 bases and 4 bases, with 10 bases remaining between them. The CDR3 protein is CASSLDREGTEAFF. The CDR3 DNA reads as TGCGCCAGCAGCTTGGACAGGGAGGGCACTGAAGCTTTCTTT.

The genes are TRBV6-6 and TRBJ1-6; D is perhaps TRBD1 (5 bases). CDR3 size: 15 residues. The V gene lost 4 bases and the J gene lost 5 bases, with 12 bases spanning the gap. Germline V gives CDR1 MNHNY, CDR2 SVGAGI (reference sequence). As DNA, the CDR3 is TGTGCCAGCAGTTCCTCCGGGACCAATAATTCACCCCTCCACTTT. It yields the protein CASSSSGTNNSPLHF.

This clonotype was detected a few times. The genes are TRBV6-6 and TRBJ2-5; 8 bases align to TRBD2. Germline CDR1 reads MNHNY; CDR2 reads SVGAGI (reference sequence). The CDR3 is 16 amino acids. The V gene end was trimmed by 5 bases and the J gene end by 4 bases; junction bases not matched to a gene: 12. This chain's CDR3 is CASSRNPTSVIETQYF. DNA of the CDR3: TGTGCCAGCAGTCGGAACCCGACTAGCGTGATAGAGACCCAGTACTTC.

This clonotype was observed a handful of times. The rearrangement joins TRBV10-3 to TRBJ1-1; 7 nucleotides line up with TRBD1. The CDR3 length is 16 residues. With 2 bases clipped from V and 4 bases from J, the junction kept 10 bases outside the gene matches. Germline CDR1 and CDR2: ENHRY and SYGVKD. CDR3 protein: CAISEPNTGDGTEAFF. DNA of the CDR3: TGTGCCATCAGTGAGCCGAATACAGGGGACGGCACTGAAGCTTTCTTT.

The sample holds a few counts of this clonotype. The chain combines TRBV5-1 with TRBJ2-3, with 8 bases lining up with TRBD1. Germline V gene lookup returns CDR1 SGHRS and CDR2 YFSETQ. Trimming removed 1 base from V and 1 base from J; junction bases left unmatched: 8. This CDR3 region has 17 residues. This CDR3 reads CASSLLTGEGGTDTQYF. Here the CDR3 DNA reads TGCGCCAGCAGCTTGTTGACAGGGGAAGGTGGCACAGATACGCAGTATTTT.

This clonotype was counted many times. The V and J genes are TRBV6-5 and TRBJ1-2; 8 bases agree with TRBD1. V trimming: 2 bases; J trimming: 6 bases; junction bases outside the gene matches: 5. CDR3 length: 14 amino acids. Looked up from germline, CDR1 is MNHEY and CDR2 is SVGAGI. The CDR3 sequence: CASSYTGQGNGYTF. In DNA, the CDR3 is TGTGCCAGCAGTTACACCGGACAGGGCAATGGCTACACCTTC.

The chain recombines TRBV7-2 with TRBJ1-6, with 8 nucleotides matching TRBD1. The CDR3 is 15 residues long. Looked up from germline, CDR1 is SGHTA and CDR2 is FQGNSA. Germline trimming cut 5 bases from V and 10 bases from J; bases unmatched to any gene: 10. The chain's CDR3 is CASSTRQGTHSPLHF. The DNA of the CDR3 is TGTGCCAGCAGCACGAGACAGGGGACCCACTCACCCCTCCACTTT.

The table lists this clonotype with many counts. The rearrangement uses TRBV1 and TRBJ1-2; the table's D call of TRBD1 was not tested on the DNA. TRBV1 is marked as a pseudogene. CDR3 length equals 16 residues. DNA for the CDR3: TGCACCAGCAGCCAACCGATAGGACAGGGGGGCTATGGCTACACCTTC. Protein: CTSSQPIGQGGYGYTF.

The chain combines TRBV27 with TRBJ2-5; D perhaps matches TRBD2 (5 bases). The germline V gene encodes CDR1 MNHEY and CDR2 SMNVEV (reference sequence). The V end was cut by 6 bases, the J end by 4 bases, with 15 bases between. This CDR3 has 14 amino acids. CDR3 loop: CASSQRETRETQYF. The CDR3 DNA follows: TGTGCCAGCAGCCAGAGGGAGACACGAGAGACCCAGTACTTC.

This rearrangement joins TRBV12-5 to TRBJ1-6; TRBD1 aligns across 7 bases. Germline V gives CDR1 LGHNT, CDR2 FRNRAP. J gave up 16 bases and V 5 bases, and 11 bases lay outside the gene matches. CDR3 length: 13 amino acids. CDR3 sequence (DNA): TGTGCTAGTGGTGGACAGGATGGGTATTATCTCCACTTT. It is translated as CASGGQDGYYLHF.

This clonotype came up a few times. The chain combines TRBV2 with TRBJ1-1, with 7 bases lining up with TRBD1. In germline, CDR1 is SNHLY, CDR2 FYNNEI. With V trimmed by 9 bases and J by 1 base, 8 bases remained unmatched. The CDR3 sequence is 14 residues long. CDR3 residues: CARQPGQRNTEAFF. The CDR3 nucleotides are TGTGCCAGACAGCCGGGACAGAGGAACACTGAAGCTTTCTTT.

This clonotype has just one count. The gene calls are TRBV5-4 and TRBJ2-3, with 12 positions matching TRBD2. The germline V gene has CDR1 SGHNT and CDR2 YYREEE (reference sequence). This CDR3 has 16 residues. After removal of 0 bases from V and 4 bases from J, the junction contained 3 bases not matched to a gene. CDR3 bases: TGTGCCAGCAGCTTGGGACTAGCGGGGGCCGCAGATACGCAGTATTTT. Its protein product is CASSLGLAGAADTQYF.

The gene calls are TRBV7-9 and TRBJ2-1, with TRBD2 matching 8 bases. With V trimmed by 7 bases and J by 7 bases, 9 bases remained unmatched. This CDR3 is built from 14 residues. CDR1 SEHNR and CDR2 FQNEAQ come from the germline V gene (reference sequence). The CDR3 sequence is CASTSRGGENEQFF. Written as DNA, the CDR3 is TGTGCCAGCACATCCCGGGGGGGCGAAAATGAGCAGTTCTTC.

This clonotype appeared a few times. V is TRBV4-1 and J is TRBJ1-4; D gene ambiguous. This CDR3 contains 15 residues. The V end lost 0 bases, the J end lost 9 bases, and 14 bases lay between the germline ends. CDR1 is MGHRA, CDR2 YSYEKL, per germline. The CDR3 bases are TGCGCCAGCAGCCAAGAGCGTGGCGCTACGAAAAAACTGTTTTTT. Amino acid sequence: CASSQERGATKKLFF.

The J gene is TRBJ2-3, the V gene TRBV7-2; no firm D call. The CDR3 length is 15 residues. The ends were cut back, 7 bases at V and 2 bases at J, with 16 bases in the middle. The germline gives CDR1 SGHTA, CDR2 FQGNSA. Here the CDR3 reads CASKGQTTNTDTQYF. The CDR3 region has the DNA TGTGCCAGCAAAGGGCAGACCACAAACACAGATACGCAGTATTTT.